The T cell receptor beta chain under discussion was sequenced for a study of blood T cell repertoires in COVID-19. Study at large: Samples of COVID-19 (acute and convalescent) were obtained from the United States, Italy and Spain.

Original processing methods: Reference gene primer amplification gave nucleated cell count estimates. Generated by immunoSEQ multiplex PCR, the TCRdb table keeps only in-frame clones and is missing some. V and J calls and clone size are those listed in that table; D and trimming were worked out from the DNA. The repertoire holds approximately 210,000 clones, with approximately 85% as singletons. J was trimmed by 3 bases and V by 8 bases; bases with no gene match: 9. Germline CDR1 and CDR2: MNHEY and SVGAGI. This CDR3 comprises 14 residues. The rearrangement uses TRBV6-5 and TRBJ2-5; 7 bases agree with TRBD2. This clonotype was sampled from a woman aged 45-59 years with active or convalescent COVID-19. Specimen: peripheral blood. CDR3 region: CASWEGLNEETQYF. The CDR3 nucleotides are TGTGCCAGCTGGGAGGGACTTAACGAAGAGACCCAGTACTTC.